Following are 24 T cell receptor beta chains from one sample sequenced in a study of human T cells and chemical hapten exposure. MiXCR, run by TCRdb on the RACE reads, gives a single entry per CDR3 protein. The repertoire has tens of thousands of distinct CDR3 sequences, around 10% of them found once; the top ten carry roughly 2%. Time point reported: patch test 2, 6 weeks after DPC sensitization. Treatment: therapeutic diphenylcyclopropenone sensitization with weekly scalp DPC. Source: whole blood, taken in connection with sensitization to the hapten diphenylcyclopropenone (DPC). These receptors were collected from a middle-aged man with alopecia areata. Some clones in this sample may be carry-over from other donors' samples.

This clonotype has a count of ten or more. The chain uses TRBV7-2 and TRBJ2-3; the D is unclear. Germline V gives CDR1 SGHTA, CDR2 FQGNSA. The CDR3 loop spans 14 amino acids. V was clipped by 5 bases and J by 0 bases, with 9 bases between them. The CDR3 reads CASSLQTSTDTQYF. The CDR3 DNA sequence: TGTGCCAGCAGCCTTCAGACGAGCACAGATACGCAGTATTTT. Together with reference TRBV7-2 and TRBJ2-3, the CDR3 gives the full variable domain: GAGVSQSPSNKVTEKGKDVELRCDPISGHTALYWYRQSLGQGLEFLIYFQGNSAPDKSGLPSDRFSAERTGGSVSTLTIQRTQQEDSAVYLCASSLQTSTDTQYFGPGTRLTVL.

This clonotype was found a few times. The rearrangement uses TRBV28 and TRBJ2-7, with 9 bases aligning to TRBD2. CDR1 is MDHEN and CDR2 is SYDVKM in the germline V gene. J gave up 0 bases and V 1 base, and 4 bases lay outside the gene matches. There are 16 residues in the CDR3. The CDR3 DNA reads as TGTGCCAGCAGTTTATATTTAGCGGGGGACTCCTACGAGCAGTACTTC. Translated: CASSLYLAGDSYEQYF. The full variable domain, completed using reference TRBV28 and TRBJ2-7, is DVKVTQSSRYLVKRTGEKVFLECVQDMDHENMFWYRQDPGLGLRLIYFSYDVKMKEKGDIPEGYSVSREKKERFSLILESASTNQTSMYLCASSLYLAGDSYEQYFGPGTRLTVT.

V gene TRBV20-1 combines with J gene TRBJ2-3; 7 positions agree with TRBD2. Per germline, CDR1 DFQATT and CDR2 SNEGSKA (reference sequence). The CDR3 contains 15 residues. Trimming at V came to 1 base and at J to 3 bases, leaving 7 bases not matched to a gene. CDR3: CSARVAGEGTDTQYF. The CDR3 coding sequence is TGCAGTGCTAGAGTAGCGGGTGAGGGGACAGATACGCAGTATTTT.

This chain links TRBV27 with TRBJ1-1; D is unresolved. Per the germline V gene, CDR1 is MNHEY and CDR2 is SMNVEV (reference sequence). This CDR3 contains 13 residues. V gave up 6 bases and J gave up 1 base, with 9 bases separating them. CDR3 DNA: TGTGCCAGCAGCAAGGGCCCGAACACTGAAGCTTTCTTT. As protein: CASSKGPNTEAFF.

The chain employs TRBV6-2 or TRBV6-3 and TRBJ1-1; 7 bases match TRBD1. The germline V gene has CDR1 MNHEY and CDR2 SVGEGT. Trimming removed 4 bases from V and 7 bases from J; junction bases left unmatched: 6. The CDR3 spans 13 residues. CDR3 region: CASSSRQGGEAFF. CDR3 DNA sequence: TGTGCCAGCAGTTCTCGACAGGGAGGTGAAGCTTTCTTT.

This clonotype was observed a handful of times. The gene calls are TRBV6-5 and TRBJ1-3; no reliable D call. The V gene's germline CDR1 is MNHEY and CDR2 SVGAGI. The CDR3 length is 17 residues. V was cut by 5 bases and J by 0 bases, with 17 bases left in between. The CDR3 loop is CASSRSQIRSSGNTIYF. In DNA, the CDR3 is TGTGCCAGCAGTCGAAGTCAAATTCGGAGCTCTGGAAACACCATATATTTT.

This clonotype was counted ten times or more. This chain joins TRBV6-6 and TRBJ1-5, with D perhaps TRBD1 (6 bases). This CDR3 has 14 residues. The germline V gene has CDR1 MNHNY and CDR2 SVGAGI (reference sequence). V lost 2 bases and J 4 bases, leaving 9 bases between the germline ends. This CDR3 is CASSYLQGNQPQHF. The DNA of the CDR3 is TGTGCCAGCAGTTACCTACAGGGTAATCAGCCCCAGCATTTT.

This clonotype was observed a handful of times. The gene calls are TRBV4-1 and TRBJ1-2, with TRBD1 matching 8 bases. The junction had 4 bases not matched to a gene; V was cut back by 3 bases and J by 4 bases. CDR3 length equals 14 residues. CDR1 is MGHRA, CDR2 YSYEKL, per germline. CDR3 region: CASSHGQGTYGYTF. CDR3 coding DNA: TGCGCCAGCAGCCATGGACAGGGTACCTATGGCTACACCTTC.

This clonotype appeared many times. The chain employs TRBV20-1 and TRBJ1-1, with 11 bases aligning to TRBD1. The ends lost 3 bases at V and 6 bases at J; junction bases unmatched: 6. The CDR3 length is 14 residues. In germline, CDR1 is DFQATT, CDR2 SNEGSKA (reference sequence). The CDR3 loop reads CSASRTGGAAEAFF. CDR3 DNA: TGCAGTGCTAGCCGGACAGGGGGCGCCGCTGAAGCTTTCTTT.

This clonotype was picked up many times. The chain combines TRBV10-3 with TRBJ1-1; 11 nucleotides match TRBD1. The junction had 8 bases not matched to a gene; V was cut back by 7 bases and J by 4 bases. The germline V gene encodes CDR1 ENHRY and CDR2 SYGVKD. The length of the CDR3 is 15 residues. The CDR3 DNA is TGTGCCATCACTCCAGGTGGGACAGGGGGCACTGAAGCTTTCTTT. This sequence encodes CAITPGGTGGTEAFF.

The rearrangement joins TRBV14 to TRBJ1-4; no definite D call. CDR3 length equals 14 residues. CDR1 and CDR2 from the germline V gene are SGHDN and FVKESK. The V and J ends lost 6 bases and 7 bases respectively, with 15 bases between them. Here the CDR3 DNA reads TGTGCCAGCAGGTCGCTGTCGGAGAGTGAAAAACTGTTTTTT. Its translation is CASRSLSESEKLFF.

This clonotype was recorded at least ten times. This chain joins TRBV29-1 and TRBJ1-2, with D hard to call. V lost 5 bases, J lost 3 bases, and 13 bases lay in between. Germline CDR1 is SQVTM and CDR2 is ANQGSEA. This CDR3 has 13 amino acids. CDR3 in DNA: TGCAGCGTTAGGGTGGGAACCGACTATGGCTACACCTTC. Encoded protein: CSVRVGTDYGYTF.

The sample holds a few counts of this clonotype. The chain recombines TRBV19 with TRBJ1-6, with a tentative D call TRBD1 (5 bases). The germline V gene encodes CDR1 LNHDA and CDR2 SQIVND (reference sequence). The length of the CDR3 is 14 residues. The V gene lost 8 bases and the J gene lost 7 bases, with 15 bases spanning the gap. This chain's CDR3 is CASQDGSGNSPLHF. In nucleotides, the CDR3 is TGTGCCAGTCAGGATGGATCAGGGAATTCACCCCTCCACTTT.

This clonotype was counted a few times. V gene TRBV6-5 combines with J gene TRBJ2-7, with TRBD2 matching 7 bases. V lost 2 bases to trimming and J lost 4 bases; unmatched junction nucleotides: 5. The germline V gene has CDR1 MNHEY and CDR2 SVGAGI. This CDR3 has 14 amino acids. The CDR3 loop is CASSYAGERYEQYF. The CDR3 DNA sequence: TGTGCCAGCAGTTACGCGGGAGAGCGGTACGAGCAGTACTTC.

This clonotype was recorded at least ten times. The rearrangement links TRBV10-3 to TRBJ2-6; no reliable D call. CDR1 and CDR2 from the germline V gene are ENHRY and SYGVKD. Trimming cost V 2 bases and J 1 base, with 6 bases left between them. This CDR3 has 15 amino acids. CDR3 nucleotides: TGTGCCATCAGTGAGGCCCCTTCTGGGGCCAACGTCCTGACTTTC. As protein: CAISEAPSGANVLTF.

The V and J genes are TRBV20-1 and TRBJ2-5; 13 bases are shared with TRBD2. The V gene's germline CDR1 is DFQATT and CDR2 SNEGSKA (reference sequence). The V and J ends lost 2 bases and 0 bases, in that order; junction bases with no gene match: 9. The CDR3 runs to 18 residues. For the CDR3, the DNA is TGCAGTGCTAGACCCCGGGGACTAGCGGGGACTCACCAAGAGACCCAGTACTTC. As protein: CSARPRGLAGTHQETQYF.

This chain uses TRBV13 with TRBJ2-5; D gene ambiguous. CDR3 size: 13 residues. Germline-derived CDR1 and CDR2 are PRHDT and FYEKMQ (reference sequence). Trimming took off 4 bases at V and 4 bases at J, with 10 bases between the two ends. CDR3: CASSSTRIETQYF. The CDR3 region has the DNA TGTGCCAGCAGCTCCACGCGAATAGAGACCCAGTACTTC. Looking up the rest from reference TRBV13 and TRBJ2-5 gives the full variable domain: AAGVIQSPRHLIKEKRETATLKCYPIPRHDTVYWYQQGPGQDPQFLISFYEKMQSDKGSIPDRFSAQQFSDYHSELNMSSLELGDSALYFCASSSTRIETQYFGPGTRLLVL.

The rearrangement links TRBV7-9 to TRBJ1-4; maybe TRBD1 (5 bases). This CDR3 is built from 15 residues. Trimming took 1 base from V and 1 from J, leaving 7 bases between them. Germline V gives CDR1 SEHNR, CDR2 FQNEAQ (reference sequence). The CDR3, as DNA: TGTGCCAGCAGCTTAGAAAGGGGAACTAATGAAAAACTGTTTTTT. It encodes CASSLERGTNEKLFF.

This clonotype was picked up a small number of times. The chain joins TRBV5-1 to TRBJ1-1, with D unresolved. The CDR3 covers 15 residues. Per the germline V gene, CDR1 is SGHRS and CDR2 is YFSETQ. Trimming stripped 0 bases from V and 3 bases from J, with 12 bases between. This chain's CDR3 is CASSLAQAPDTEAFF. Written as DNA, the CDR3 is TGCGCCAGCAGCTTGGCCCAGGCTCCGGACACTGAAGCTTTCTTT.

The chain links TRBV30 to TRBJ1-1, with D unclear. Germline V CDR1 and CDR2: GTSNPN, SVGIG (reference sequence). The CDR3 is made up of 11 amino acids. Trimming took off 3 bases at V and 2 bases at J, with 4 bases between the two ends. CDR3 bases: TGTGCCTGGAGGGACAACACTGAAGCTTTCTTT. It codes for CAWRDNTEAFF.

V gene TRBV6-2 or TRBV6-3 combines with J gene TRBJ2-1, with D tentatively TRBD1 (5 bases). V was cut by 0 bases and J by 2 bases, with 14 bases left in between. Germline CDR1 MNHEY, CDR2 SVGEGT. CDR3 length equals 17 residues. CDR3: CASSYSRQPLTYNEQFF. DNA for the CDR3: TGTGCCAGCAGTTACTCTCGACAGCCTCTTACCTACAATGAGCAGTTCTTC.

V is TRBV4-3 and J is TRBJ1-6; D is unclear. Germline CDR1 is LGHNA and CDR2 is YSLEER. CDR3 length equals 12 residues. Trimming stripped 4 bases from V and 5 bases from J, with 3 bases between. The CDR3 DNA follows: TGCGCCAGCAGCCGCAATAATTCACCCCTCCACTTT. It codes for CASSRNNSPLHF.

The chain links TRBV29-1 to TRBJ1-1; 7 bases map to TRBD1. V gave up 6 bases and J gave up 0 bases; unmatched junction bases: 4. Per the germline V gene, CDR1 is SQVTM and CDR2 is ANQGSEA. The CDR3 extends over 13 amino acids. The CDR3: CSVIQGMNTEAFF. CDR3 nucleotides: TGCAGCGTCATACAGGGGATGAACACTGAAGCTTTCTTT.

Here the CDR3 DNA reads TGTGCCAGCAGCCGTGACCACTCGGCTATTGAGCAGTTCTTC. Translating gives CASSRDHSAIEQFF. The rearrangement uses TRBV7-2 and TRBJ2-1; no clear D. The CDR3 has 14 residues. Looked up from germline, CDR1 is SGHTA and CDR2 is FQGNSA. The germline V and J ends were trimmed by 5 bases and 9 bases, with 17 bases remaining between them. Drawing the rest from reference TRBV7-2 and TRBJ2-1, the complete variable domain is GAGVSQSPSNKVTEKGKDVELRCDPISGHTALYWYRQSLGQGLEFLIYFQGNSAPDKSGLPSDRFSAERTGGSVSTLTIQRTQQEDSAVYLCASSRDHSAIEQFFGPGTRLTVL.